The entry below gives a single T cell receptor beta chain sequence along with its context. The V gene lost 0 bases and the J gene lost 7 bases, with 6 bases spanning the gap. CDR3 size: 12 residues. TCRdb keeps only in-frame clones here, not all; method: immunoSEQ multiplex PCR. The repertoire has 250,000 or so clones, around 84% of them found once; the top ten carry under 2%. Participants were aged about 18 to 100 years, lived in 20 to 25 US areas, and enrolled virtually. The data were taken from a study of blood T cell repertoires in COVID-19. Sequencing used PBMCs or T cells enriched from blood (not recorded which). V and J are TRBV12-3 or TRBV12-4 and TRBJ2-5, with D possibly matching TRBD1 (5 bases). The sequence was collected from a middle-aged man who had recovered from COVID-19. Written as DNA, the CDR3 is TGTGCCAGCAGTTTAGCCGACAGGACCCAGTACTTC. Translating it yields CASSLADRTQYF.